These 2 T cell receptor beta chains originate from one sample sequenced in a study of blood T cell repertoires in COVID-19. This table comes from immunoSEQ multiplex PCR, and its TCRdb copy is limited to in-frame clones, with some not included. The sample has 200,000 or so clones; about 80% are singletons. What was sequenced was peripheral blood. Receptor source: a human donor with acute or convalescent COVID-19. The donor label of this sample is uncertain.

The gene calls are TRBV6-5 and TRBJ1-1; tentative D call: TRBD1 (6 bases). The CDR3 extends over 12 amino acids. The germline V and J ends were trimmed by 11 bases and 6 bases, with 16 bases remaining between them. Germline V gene sequence: CDR1 MNHEY, CDR2 SVGAGI. The chain's CDR3 is CAALQGRPEAFF. The CDR3 nucleotides read TGTGCCGCTCTACAGGGAAGACCTGAAGCTTTCTTT.

The chain carries TRBV5-1 and TRBJ2-2; TRBD2 matches 14 bases. The germline V gene encodes CDR1 SGHRS and CDR2 YFSETQ. J lost 3 bases, V lost 3 bases, and 16 bases had no gene match. This CDR3 has 21 amino acids. For the CDR3, the DNA is TGCGCCAGCAGCTCTTCCGGGACTAGCGGGAGTGGGGGGTCGTACACCGGGGAGCTGTTTTTT. Its protein is CASSSSGTSGSGGSYTGELFF. Variable domain in full (rest from reference TRBV5-1 and TRBJ2-2): KAGVTQTPRYLIKTRGQQVTLSCSPISGHRSVSWYQQTPGQGLQFLFEYFSETQRNKGNFPGRFSGRQFSNSRSEMNVSTLELGDSALYLCASSSSGTSGSGGSYTGELFFGEGSRLTVL.